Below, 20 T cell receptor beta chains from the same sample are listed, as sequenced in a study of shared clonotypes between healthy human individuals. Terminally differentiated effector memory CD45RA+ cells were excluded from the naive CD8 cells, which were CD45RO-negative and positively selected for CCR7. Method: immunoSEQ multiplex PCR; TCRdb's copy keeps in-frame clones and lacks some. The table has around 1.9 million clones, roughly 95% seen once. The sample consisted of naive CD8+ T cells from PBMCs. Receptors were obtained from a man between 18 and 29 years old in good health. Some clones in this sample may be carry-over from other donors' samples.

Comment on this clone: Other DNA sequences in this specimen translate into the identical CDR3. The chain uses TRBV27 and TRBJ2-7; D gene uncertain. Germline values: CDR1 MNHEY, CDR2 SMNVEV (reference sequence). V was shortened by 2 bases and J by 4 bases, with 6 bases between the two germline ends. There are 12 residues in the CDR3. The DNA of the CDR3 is TGTGCCAGCAGTTTAATCGGGTACGAGCAGTACTTC. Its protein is CASSLIGYEQYF.

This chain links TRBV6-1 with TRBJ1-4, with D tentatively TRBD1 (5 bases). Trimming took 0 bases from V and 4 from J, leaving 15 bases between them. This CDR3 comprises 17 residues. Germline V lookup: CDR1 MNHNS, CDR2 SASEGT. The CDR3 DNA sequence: TGTGCCAGCAGTGAAGCGAAAGGAGTCAGGGTTAATGAAAAACTGTTTTTT. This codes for CASSEAKGVRVNEKLFF.

The CDR3 protein is CASSPTLVDHNEQFF. The CDR3 region has the DNA TGTGCCAGCAGCCCCACTCTCGTCGATCACAATGAGCAGTTCTTC. The chain links TRBV7-9 to TRBJ2-1; no clear D. Germline CDR1 SEHNR, CDR2 FQNEAQ (reference sequence). The CDR3 has 15 residues. Trimming removed 5 bases at V and 5 bases at J, with 16 bases between.

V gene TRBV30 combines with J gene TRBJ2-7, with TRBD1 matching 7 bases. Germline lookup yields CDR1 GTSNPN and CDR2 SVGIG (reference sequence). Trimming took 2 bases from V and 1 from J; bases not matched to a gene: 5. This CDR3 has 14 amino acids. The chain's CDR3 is CAWSRGTASYEQYF. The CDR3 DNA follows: TGTGCCTGGAGTAGGGGGACAGCTTCCTACGAGCAGTACTTC.

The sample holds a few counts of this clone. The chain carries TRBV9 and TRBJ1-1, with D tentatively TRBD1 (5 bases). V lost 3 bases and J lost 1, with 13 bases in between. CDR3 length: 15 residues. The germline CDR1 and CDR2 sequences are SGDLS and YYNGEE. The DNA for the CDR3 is TGTGCCAGCAGCGCAGGAAGGGGAGCGAACACTGAAGCTTTCTTT. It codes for CASSAGRGANTEAFF. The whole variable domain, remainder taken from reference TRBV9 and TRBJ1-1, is DSGVTQTPKHLITATGQRVTLRCSPRSGDLSVYWYQQSLDQGLQFLIQYYNGEERAKGNILERFSAQQFPDLHSELNLSSLELGDSALYFCASSAGRGANTEAFFGQGTRLTVV.

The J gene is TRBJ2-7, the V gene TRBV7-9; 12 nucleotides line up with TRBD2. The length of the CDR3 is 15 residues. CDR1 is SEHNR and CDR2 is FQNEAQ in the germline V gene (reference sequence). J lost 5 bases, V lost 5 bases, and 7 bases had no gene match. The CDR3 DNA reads TGTGCCAGCAGCGATTCTAGCGGGAGGGCCGACGAGCAGTACTTC. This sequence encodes CASSDSSGRADEQYF.

CDR3 sequence reads: CASSLVGLAGANVLTF. CDR3 bases: TGTGCCAGCAGTTTAGTTGGGCTGGCCGGGGCCAACGTCCTGACTTTC. The chain couples TRBV27 to TRBJ2-6; D uncertain. V lost 2 bases, J lost 4 bases, and 12 bases lay in between. Germline V gene lookup returns CDR1 MNHEY and CDR2 SMNVEV (reference sequence). The CDR3 extends over 16 amino acids.

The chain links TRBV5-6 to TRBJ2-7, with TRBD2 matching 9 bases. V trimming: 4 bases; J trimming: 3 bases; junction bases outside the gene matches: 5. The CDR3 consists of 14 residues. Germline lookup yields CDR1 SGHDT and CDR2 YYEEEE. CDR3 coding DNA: TGTGCCAGCAGCGACGGGACTAGCAGCTACGAGCAGTACTTC. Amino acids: CASSDGTSSYEQYF.

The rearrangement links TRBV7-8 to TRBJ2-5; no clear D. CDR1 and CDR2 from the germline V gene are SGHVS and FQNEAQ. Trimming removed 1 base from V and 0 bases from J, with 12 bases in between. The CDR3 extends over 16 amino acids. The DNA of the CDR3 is TGTGCCAGCAGCTTAGATGTGGGTGGGTACCAAGAGACCCAGTACTTC. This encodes CASSLDVGGYQETQYF.

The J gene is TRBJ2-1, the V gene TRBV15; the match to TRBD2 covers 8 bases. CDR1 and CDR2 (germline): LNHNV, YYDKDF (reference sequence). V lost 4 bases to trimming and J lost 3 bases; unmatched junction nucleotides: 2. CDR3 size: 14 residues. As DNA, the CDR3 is TGTGCCACCAGCATTAGCGGGAACTACAATGAGCAGTTCTTC. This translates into CATSISGNYNEQFF.

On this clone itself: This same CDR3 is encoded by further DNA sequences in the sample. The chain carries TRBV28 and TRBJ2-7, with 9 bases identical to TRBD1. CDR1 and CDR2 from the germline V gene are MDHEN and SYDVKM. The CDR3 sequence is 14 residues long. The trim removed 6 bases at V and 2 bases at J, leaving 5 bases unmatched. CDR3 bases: TGTGCCAGCAGGGGACAGGGATTCCCCTACGAGCAGTACTTC. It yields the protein CASRGQGFPYEQYF.

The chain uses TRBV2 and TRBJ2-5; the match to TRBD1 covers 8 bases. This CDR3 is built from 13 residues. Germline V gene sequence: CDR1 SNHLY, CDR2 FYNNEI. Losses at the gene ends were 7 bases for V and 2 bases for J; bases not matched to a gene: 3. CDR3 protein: CASTGTGQETQYF. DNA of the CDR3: TGTGCCAGCACCGGGACAGGACAAGAGACCCAGTACTTC.

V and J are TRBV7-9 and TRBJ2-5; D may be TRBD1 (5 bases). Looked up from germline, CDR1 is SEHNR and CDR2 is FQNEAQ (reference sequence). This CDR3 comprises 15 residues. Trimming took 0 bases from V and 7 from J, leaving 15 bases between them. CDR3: CASSLAYTGPGTQYF. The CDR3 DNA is TGTGCCAGCAGCTTAGCTTATACAGGACCAGGGACCCAGTACTTC.

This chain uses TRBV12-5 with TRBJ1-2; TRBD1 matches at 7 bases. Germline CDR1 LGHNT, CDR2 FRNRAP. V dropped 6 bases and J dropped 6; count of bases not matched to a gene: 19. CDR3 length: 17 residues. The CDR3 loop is CASGLNSGLGQLDGYTF. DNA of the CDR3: TGTGCTAGTGGCCTCAACAGCGGCCTGGGACAGTTGGATGGCTACACCTTC.

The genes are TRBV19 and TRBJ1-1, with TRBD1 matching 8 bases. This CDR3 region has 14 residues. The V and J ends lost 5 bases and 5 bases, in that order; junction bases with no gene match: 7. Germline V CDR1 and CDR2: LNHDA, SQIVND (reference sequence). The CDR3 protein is CASSDWTGLTEAFF. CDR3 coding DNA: TGTGCCAGTAGTGACTGGACAGGGTTAACTGAAGCTTTCTTT.

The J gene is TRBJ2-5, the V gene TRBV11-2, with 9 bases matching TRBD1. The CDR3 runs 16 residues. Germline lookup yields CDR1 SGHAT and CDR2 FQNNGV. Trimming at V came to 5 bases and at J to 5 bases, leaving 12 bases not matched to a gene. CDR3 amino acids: CASSPRRTGEFETQYF. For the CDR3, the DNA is TGTGCCAGCAGCCCCCGAAGGACAGGGGAGTTTGAGACCCAGTACTTC.

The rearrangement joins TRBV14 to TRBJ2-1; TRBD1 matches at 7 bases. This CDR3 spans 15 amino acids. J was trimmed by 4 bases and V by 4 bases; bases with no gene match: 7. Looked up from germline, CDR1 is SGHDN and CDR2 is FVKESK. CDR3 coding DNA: TGTGCCAGCAGCCTCCGTTGGGACAGTTACAATGAGCAGTTCTTC. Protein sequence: CASSLRWDSYNEQFF. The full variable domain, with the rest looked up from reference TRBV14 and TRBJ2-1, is EAGVTQFPSHSVIEKGQTVTLRCDPISGHDNLYWYRRVMGKEIKFLLHFVKESKQDESGMPNNRFLAERTGGTYSTLKVQPAELEDSGVYFCASSLRWDSYNEQFFGPGTRLTVL.

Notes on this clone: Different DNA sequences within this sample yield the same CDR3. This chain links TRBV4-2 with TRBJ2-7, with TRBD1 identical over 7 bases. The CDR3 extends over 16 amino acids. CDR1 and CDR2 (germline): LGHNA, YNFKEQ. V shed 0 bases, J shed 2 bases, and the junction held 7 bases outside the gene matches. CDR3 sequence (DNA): TGTGCCAGCAGCCAAGATTGGGCAGGGGGAACCTACGAGCAGTACTTC. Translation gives CASSQDWAGGTYEQYF.

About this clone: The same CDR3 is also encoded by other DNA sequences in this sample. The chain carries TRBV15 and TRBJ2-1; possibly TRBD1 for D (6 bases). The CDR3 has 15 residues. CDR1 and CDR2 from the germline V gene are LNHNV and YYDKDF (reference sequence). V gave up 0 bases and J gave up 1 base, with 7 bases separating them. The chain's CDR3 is CATSRDRGSYNEQFF. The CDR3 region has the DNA TGTGCCACCAGCAGAGACAGGGGATCCTACAATGAGCAGTTCTTC.

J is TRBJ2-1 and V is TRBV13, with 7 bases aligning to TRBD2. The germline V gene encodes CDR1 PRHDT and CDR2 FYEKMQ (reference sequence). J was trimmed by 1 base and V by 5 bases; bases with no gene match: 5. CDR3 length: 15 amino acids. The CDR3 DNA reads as TGTGCCAGCAGCGTACTAGCGCCTTCCTACAATGAGCAGTTCTTC. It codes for CASSVLAPSYNEQFF. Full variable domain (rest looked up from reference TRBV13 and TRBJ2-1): AAGVIQSPRHLIKEKRETATLKCYPIPRHDTVYWYQQGPGQDPQFLISFYEKMQSDKGSIPDRFSAQQFSDYHSELNMSSLELGDSALYFCASSVLAPSYNEQFFGPGTRLTVL.